The 5 T cell receptor beta chains in this list originate from one sample, sequenced in a study of cytomegalovirus exposure and HLA in healthy donors (dated by TCRdb to the late 2010s). Libraries were made using the immunoSEQ multiplex PCR assay. TCRdb limited this immuneACCESS table to in-frame rearrangements with V and J called. A share of clones is missing; checked studies link under half to unresolved V genes, and the rest is unexplained. This sample has about 130,000 clones in its table, and 80% to 90% of those were observed once. The ten largest clones represent around 1.1% of the sample. Sequenced input: PBMCs. All receptors come from a woman aged 18-29 years in good health and CMV-seronegative.

The chain is built from TRBV30 and TRBJ2-7; weak D call: TRBD2 (6 bases). Germline-derived CDR1 and CDR2 are GTSNPN and SVGIG (reference sequence). This CDR3 region has 12 residues. Trimming shortened V by 5 bases and J by 0 bases, and 8 bases separated the two germline ends. For the CDR3, the DNA is TGTGCCTGGGGGACTGTCTCCTACGAGCAGTACTTC. It is translated as CAWGTVSYEQYF.

This sequence joins TRBV5-1 and TRBJ1-6; 8 nucleotides line up with TRBD1. The length of the CDR3 is 14 residues. Trimming cost V 0 bases and J 11 bases; bases outside gene matches: 4. Germline-derived CDR1 and CDR2 are SGHRS and YFSETQ. The CDR3 spells CASSLGGTGTPLHF. DNA of the CDR3: TGCGCCAGCAGCTTGGGGGGGACAGGAACACCCCTCCACTTT.

The J gene is TRBJ2-5, the V gene TRBV25-1; maybe TRBD1 (6 bases). Trimming removed 4 bases at V and 7 bases at J, with 7 bases between. CDR1 MGHDK and CDR2 SYGVNS come from the germline V gene. The CDR3 has 11 residues. CDR3 sequence: CASSVQGTQYF. CDR3 DNA sequence: TGTGCCAGCAGTGTACAGGGGACCCAGTACTTC.

This clone was counted between two and nine times. This chain joins TRBV6-5 and TRBJ1-6; TRBD1 aligns across 9 bases. The ends lost 5 bases at V and 8 bases at J; junction bases unmatched: 4. Per the germline V gene, CDR1 is MNHEY and CDR2 is SVGAGI. CDR3 length: 14 residues. In nucleotides, the CDR3 is TGTGCCAGCAGTACGGACAGGGGTGATTCACCCCTCCACTTT. Protein product: CASSTDRGDSPLHF.

This chain links TRBV28 with TRBJ1-2; the D is unclear. The germline gives CDR1 MDHEN, CDR2 SYDVKM. The CDR3 spans 12 residues. The V and J ends lost 5 bases and 0 bases respectively, with 4 bases between them. The CDR3 reads CASSPANYGYTF. Written as DNA, the CDR3 is TGTGCCAGCAGTCCTGCTAACTATGGCTACACCTTC.